The next 5 T cell receptor beta chains were all read from a single sample in a study of shared clonotypes between healthy human individuals. Only in-frame clones appear in the TCRdb table, and some are missing; sequencing was by immunoSEQ multiplex PCR. This table holds a few million clones, 85% to 95% found once. Sequencing was carried out using naive CD4+ T cells from PBMCs. This sample's subset: CD45RA+ positively selected. The source of these receptors is a man between 18 and 29 years old in good health. Some clones in this sample may be carry-over from other donors' samples.

CDR3 loop: CASSLAIARDTQYF. In nucleotides, the CDR3 is TGCGCCAGCAGCTTGGCGATTGCTAGGGATACGCAGTATTTT. The chain carries TRBV5-1 and TRBJ2-3; no definite D call. The CDR3 totals 14 residues. Germline lookup yields CDR1 SGHRS and CDR2 YFSETQ. V was pared by 0 bases and J by 6 bases, with 11 bases between.

CDR3 region: CASSVVTEAFF. DNA for the CDR3: TGTGCCAGCAGCGTAGTCACTGAAGCTTTCTTT. The chain links TRBV9 to TRBJ1-1; D unresolved. Between the trimmed V and J ends, which lost 0 bases and 4 bases, there was a span of 1 base. Germline CDR1 is SGDLS and CDR2 is YYNGEE. The CDR3 extends over 11 amino acids.

V gene TRBV5-1 combines with J gene TRBJ2-5, with D possibly matching TRBD2 (6 bases). The J call may be faulty, since TRBJ2-7 better matches the DNA end. CDR3 length: 14 residues. Germline V gives CDR1 SGHRS, CDR2 YFSETQ. DNA for the CDR3: TGCGCCAGCAGCTTAGGAGGGCCTCCCTACGAGCAGTACTTC. It codes for CASSLGGPPYEQYF.

Remarks on this clone: At one boundary the junction diverges from the germline segment, which might be a read error. This rearrangement joins TRBV29-1 to TRBJ2-1; 8 bases align to TRBD2. Per germline, CDR1 SQVTM and CDR2 ANQGSEA. The CDR3 runs to 14 residues. The CDR3 loop is CGVVSSGSRGEQFF. In DNA form, the CDR3 reads TGCGGCGTTGTATCGAGCGGGAGCCGGGGTGAGCAGTTCTTC.

The chain combines TRBV2 with TRBJ2-6; unclear D gene. The CDR3 has 16 residues. Germline V gene sequence: CDR1 SNHLY, CDR2 FYNNEI. Deletions cut 6 bases from V and 2 bases from J, with 14 bases between. DNA of the CDR3: TGTGCCAGCAGAGACCCTCAAGCAACTGGGGCCAACGTCCTGACTTTC. Amino acid sequence: CASRDPQATGANVLTF.